This T cell receptor beta chain stems from a study of CD8 T cells in Susac syndrome. Trimming pared 4 bases from V and 7 bases from J, leaving 9 bases between. Germline V CDR1 and CDR2: SEHNR, FQNEAQ (reference sequence). This CDR3 is 12 amino acids long. With respect to this clonotype: The antigen remains undetermined.

Broader study findings: The study's TCR sequencing and HLA analysis covered a relatively small number of individuals, and the study acknowledged this.

Reverse transcription of roughly 0.5 to 1 ug RNA was carried out with random hexamers. One entry per CDR3 protein, called by TCRdb with MiXCR from the immunoSEQ multiplex PCR reads. The sample gives 130,000 to 150,000 distinct CDR3 sequences, approximately 95% of which show up once; about 0.25% is in the top ten. The chain uses TRBV7-9 and TRBJ2-3; D possibly corresponds to TRBD2 (5 bases). The sample was CD8+ T cells from PBMCs. The receptor was derived from a human donor in good health. This chain's CDR3 is CASSSEDNTQYF. The CDR3, as DNA: TGTGCCAGCAGCTCGGAGGATAATACGCAGTATTTT.